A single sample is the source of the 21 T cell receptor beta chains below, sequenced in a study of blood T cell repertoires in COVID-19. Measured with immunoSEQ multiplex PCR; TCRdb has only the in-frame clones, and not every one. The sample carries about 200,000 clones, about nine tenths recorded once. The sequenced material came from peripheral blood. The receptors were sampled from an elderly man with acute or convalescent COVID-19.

CDR3 sequence: CASSPGGGRGAFF. The CDR3 DNA is TGTGCCAGCAGCCCCGGGGGGGGGCGCGGAGCTTTCTTT. The V call is TRBV3-1 (or the pseudogene TRBV3-2), the J call TRBJ1-1, with D possibly TRBD1 on 6 matching bases. V shed 4 bases and J shed 10 bases, with 16 bases lying between them. The CDR3 consists of 13 residues. Germline loops: CDR1 LGHDT, CDR2 YNNKEL (reference sequence).

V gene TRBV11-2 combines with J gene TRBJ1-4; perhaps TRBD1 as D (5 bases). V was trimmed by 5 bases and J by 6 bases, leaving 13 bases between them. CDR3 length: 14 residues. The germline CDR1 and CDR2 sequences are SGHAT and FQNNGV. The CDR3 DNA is TGTGCCAGCAGCCAGAAGGGGTGGTATGAAAAACTGTTTTTT. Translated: CASSQKGWYEKLFF. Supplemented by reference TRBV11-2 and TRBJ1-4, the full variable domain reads EAGVAQSPRYKIIEKRQSVAFWCNPISGHATLYWYQQILGQGPKLLIQFQNNGVVDDSQLPKDRFSAERLKGVDSTLKIQPAKLEDSAVYLCASSQKGWYEKLFFGSGTQLSVL.

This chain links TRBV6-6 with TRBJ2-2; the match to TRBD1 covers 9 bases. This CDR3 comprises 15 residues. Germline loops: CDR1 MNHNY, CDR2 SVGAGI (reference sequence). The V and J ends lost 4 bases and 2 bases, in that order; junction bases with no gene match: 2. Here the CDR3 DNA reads TGTGCCAGCAGTTTGGGACAGGGAAACACCGGGGAGCTGTTTTTT. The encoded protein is CASSLGQGNTGELFF.

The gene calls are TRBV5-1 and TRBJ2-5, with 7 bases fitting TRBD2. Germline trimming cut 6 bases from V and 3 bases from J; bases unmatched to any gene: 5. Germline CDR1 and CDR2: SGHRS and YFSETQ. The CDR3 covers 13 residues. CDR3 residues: CASMSLAEETQYF. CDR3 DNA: TGCGCCAGCATGAGCCTAGCGGAAGAGACCCAGTACTTC.

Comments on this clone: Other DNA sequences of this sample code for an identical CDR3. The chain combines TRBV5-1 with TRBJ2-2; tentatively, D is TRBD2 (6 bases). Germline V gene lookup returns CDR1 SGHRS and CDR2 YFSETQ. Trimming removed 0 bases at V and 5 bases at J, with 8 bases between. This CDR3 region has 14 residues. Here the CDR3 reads CASSLGGNTGELFF. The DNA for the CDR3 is TGCGCCAGCAGCTTGGGCGGGAATACCGGGGAGCTGTTTTTT.

The CDR3 DNA reads as TGTGCCAGCAGCTTAGCCACGGGTAGCTACGAGCAGTACTTC. Translating it yields CASSLATGSYEQYF. This chain joins TRBV11-2 and TRBJ2-7; no clear D gene. The germline gives CDR1 SGHAT, CDR2 FQNNGV. Trimming removed 1 base at V and 3 bases at J, with 10 bases between. The CDR3 covers 14 residues. Drawing the rest from reference TRBV11-2 and TRBJ2-7, the complete variable domain is EAGVAQSPRYKIIEKRQSVAFWCNPISGHATLYWYQQILGQGPKLLIQFQNNGVVDDSQLPKDRFSAERLKGVDSTLKIQPAKLEDSAVYLCASSLATGSYEQYFGPGTRLTVT.

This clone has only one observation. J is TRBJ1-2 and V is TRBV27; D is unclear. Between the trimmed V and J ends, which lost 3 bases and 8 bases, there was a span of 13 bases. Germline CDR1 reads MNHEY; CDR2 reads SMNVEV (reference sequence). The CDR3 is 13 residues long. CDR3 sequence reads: CASSLKAPGGYTF. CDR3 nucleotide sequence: TGTGCCAGCAGTTTGAAGGCCCCGGGGGGCTACACCTTC.

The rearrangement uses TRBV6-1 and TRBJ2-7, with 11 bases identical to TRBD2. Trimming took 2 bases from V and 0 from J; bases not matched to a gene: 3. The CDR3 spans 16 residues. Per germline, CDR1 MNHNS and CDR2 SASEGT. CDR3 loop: CASSELGTSGSYEQYV. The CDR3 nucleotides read TGTGCCAGCAGTGAATTAGGGACTAGCGGCTCCTACGAGCAGTACGTC.

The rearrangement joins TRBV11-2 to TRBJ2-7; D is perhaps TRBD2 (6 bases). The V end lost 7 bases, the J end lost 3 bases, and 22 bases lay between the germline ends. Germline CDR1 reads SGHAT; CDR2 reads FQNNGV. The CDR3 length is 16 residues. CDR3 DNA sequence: TGTGCCAGCACCATAGACCGGAGCGCGGGAAACTACGAGCAGTACTTC. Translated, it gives CASTIDRSAGNYEQYF.

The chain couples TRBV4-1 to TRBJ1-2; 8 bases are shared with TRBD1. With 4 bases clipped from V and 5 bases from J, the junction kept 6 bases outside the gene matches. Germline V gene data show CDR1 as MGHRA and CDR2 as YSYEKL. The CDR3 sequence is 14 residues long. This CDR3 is CASSPQGAGYGYTF. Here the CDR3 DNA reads TGCGCCAGCAGCCCCCAGGGGGCGGGGTATGGCTACACCTTC.

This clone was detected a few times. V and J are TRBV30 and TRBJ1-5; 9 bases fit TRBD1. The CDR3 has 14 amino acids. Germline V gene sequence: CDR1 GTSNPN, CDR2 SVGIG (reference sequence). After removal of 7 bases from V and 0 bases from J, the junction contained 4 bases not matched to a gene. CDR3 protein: CAFSDRGSNQPQHF. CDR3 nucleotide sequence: TGTGCCTTTTCGGACAGGGGTAGCAATCAGCCCCAGCATTTT.

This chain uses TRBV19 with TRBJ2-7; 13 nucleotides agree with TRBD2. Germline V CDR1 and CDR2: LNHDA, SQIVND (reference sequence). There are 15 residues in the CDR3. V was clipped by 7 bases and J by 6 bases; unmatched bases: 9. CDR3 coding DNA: TGTGCCAGTACCCCCGGGACTAGCGGGACCCGCGAGCAGTACTTC. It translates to CASTPGTSGTREQYF.

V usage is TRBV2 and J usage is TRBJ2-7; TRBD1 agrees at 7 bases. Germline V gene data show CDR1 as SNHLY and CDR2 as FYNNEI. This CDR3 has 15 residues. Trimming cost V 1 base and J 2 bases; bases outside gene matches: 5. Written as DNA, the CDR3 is TGTGCCAGCAGTGAAGAGTCGAGGGGGCCCTACGAGCAGTACGTC. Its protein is CASSEESRGPYEQYV.

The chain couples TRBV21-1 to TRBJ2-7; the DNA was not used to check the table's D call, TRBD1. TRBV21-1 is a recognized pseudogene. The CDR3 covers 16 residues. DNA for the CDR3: TGTGCCAGCAGCAAATTCCTTAGGGGATACCACTACGAGCAGTACGTC. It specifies CASSKFLRGYHYEQYV.

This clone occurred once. The CDR3, as DNA: TGTGCCAGCAGCTTAGGTAGCGGGGGCCGTACCGGGGAGCTGTTTTTT. It is translated as CASSLGSGGRTGELFF. The chain joins TRBV7-6 to TRBJ2-2; TRBD2 aligns across 9 bases. The V gene end was trimmed by 1 base and the J gene end by 5 bases; junction bases not matched to a gene: 5. This CDR3 has 16 amino acids. Germline CDR1 reads SGHVS; CDR2 reads FNYEAQ.

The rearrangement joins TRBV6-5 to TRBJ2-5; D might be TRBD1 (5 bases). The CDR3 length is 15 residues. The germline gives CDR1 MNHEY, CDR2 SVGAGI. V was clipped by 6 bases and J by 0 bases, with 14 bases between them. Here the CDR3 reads CASRSSWGHQETQYF. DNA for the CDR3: TGTGCCAGCAGATCGTCATGGGGCCACCAAGAGACCCAGTACTTC.

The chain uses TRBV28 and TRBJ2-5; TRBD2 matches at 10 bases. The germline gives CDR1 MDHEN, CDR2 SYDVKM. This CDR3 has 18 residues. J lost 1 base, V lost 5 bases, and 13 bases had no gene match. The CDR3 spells CASSTPPLVAGGQETQYF. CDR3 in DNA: TGTGCCAGCAGTACCCCTCCCTTGGTAGCGGGGGGCCAAGAGACCCAGTACTTC.

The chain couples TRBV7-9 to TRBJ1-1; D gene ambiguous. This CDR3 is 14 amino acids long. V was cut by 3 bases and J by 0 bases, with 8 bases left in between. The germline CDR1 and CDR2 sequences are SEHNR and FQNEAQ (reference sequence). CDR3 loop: CASSFDGVNTEAFF. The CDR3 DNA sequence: TGTGCCAGCAGCTTTGACGGGGTGAACACTGAAGCTTTCTTT.

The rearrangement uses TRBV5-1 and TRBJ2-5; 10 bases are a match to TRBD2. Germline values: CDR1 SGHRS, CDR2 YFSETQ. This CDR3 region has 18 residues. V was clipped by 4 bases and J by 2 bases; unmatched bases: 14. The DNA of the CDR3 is TGCGCCAGCAGCGGATCTAGCGGGAGACGGGCCACACAAGAGACCCAGTACTTC. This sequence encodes CASSGSSGRRATQETQYF.

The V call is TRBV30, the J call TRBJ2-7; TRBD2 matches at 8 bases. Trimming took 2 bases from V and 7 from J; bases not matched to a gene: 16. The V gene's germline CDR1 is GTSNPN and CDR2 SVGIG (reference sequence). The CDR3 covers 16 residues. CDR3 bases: TGTGCCTGGAGTTCAGTTGCGGGACGGGGGGGCAGGGAGCAGTACTTC. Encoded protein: CAWSSVAGRGGREQYF.

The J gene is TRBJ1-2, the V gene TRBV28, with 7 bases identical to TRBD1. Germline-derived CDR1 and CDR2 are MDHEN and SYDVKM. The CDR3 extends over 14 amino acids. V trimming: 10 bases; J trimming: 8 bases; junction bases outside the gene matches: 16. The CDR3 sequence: CATDTGVRSGGYTF. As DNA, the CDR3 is TGTGCCACCGATACAGGGGTTCGTAGTGGCGGCTACACCTTC.